This T cell receptor (beta chain) was identified in a study of OX40 agonist ivuxolimab in advanced cancers. On the study more broadly: Patients received ivuxolimab, an agonistic anti-OX40 (CD134) antibody. Overall study findings and caveats: Partial responders at 0.1-3.0 mg/kg had among the lowest clonal expansion.

As regards this clone: Antigen: not known.

CDR1 is SGHRS, CDR2 YFSETQ, per germline. Between the trimmed V and J ends, which lost 0 bases and 6 bases, there was a span of 11 bases. The CDR3 length is 14 residues. The repertoire was sequenced with immunoSEQ multiplex PCR; TCRdb's copy has only in-frame clones and lacks some. This table has 70,000 to 95,000 clones, 70% to 90% appearing once. The source of this sequence is an adult with an advanced solid tumor such as melanoma, head and neck, liver or kidney cancer. The chain carries TRBV5-1 and TRBJ2-3, with D perhaps matching TRBD2 (6 bases). The sequences come from CD4+ or CD8+ T cells sorted from blood, collected in a trial of the OX40 agonist ivuxolimab. CDR3 nucleotides: TGCGCCAGCAGCTTGGTCGGGGAGGTGGATACGCAGTATTTT. It is translated as CASSLVGEVDTQYF. Full variable domain (rest looked up from reference TRBV5-1 and TRBJ2-3): KAGVTQTPRYLIKTRGQQVTLSCSPISGHRSVSWYQQTPGQGLQFLFEYFSETQRNKGNFPGRFSGRQFSNSRSEMNVSTLELGDSALYLCASSLVGEVDTQYFGPGTRLTVL.